The clone carrying this TCR beta chain was seen only a few times. Its antigen is not identified. Distinct nucleotide sequences in the sample also encode this CDR3. Profiled with immunoSEQ multiplex PCR; TCRdb holds only in-frame clones, not every one. This repertoire shows some 77,000 clones, roughly 70% found once; its top ten account for less than 5%. V lost 5 bases and J 4 bases, leaving 9 bases between the germline ends. Germline V gives CDR1 MNHEY, CDR2 SVGAGI. The CDR3 sequence is 14 residues long. The data were obtained in a study of vaccination effects on CD4 cells after COVID-19. Study as a whole: Participants each got two BNT162b2 or mRNA-1273 vaccine doses.

Study-level findings and limits: In the late period after vaccination, infection- and vaccine-induced clones contracted markedly. Cross-reaction with common cold coronaviruses was seen in only 1 of 255 vaccine-induced clones from healthy vaccinees.

Pools of viral peptides were used by the ViraFEST assay to expand antigen-specific CD4+ T cells ahead of sequencing. Once cultured for roughly nine days, the cells underwent separation to obtain CD4+ T cells. Nucleocapsid antibodies stayed negative before and after vaccination, showing no earlier SARS-CoV-2 infection. Days 3 and 7 saw half the medium replaced with IL-2 medium. The source was CD4+ T cells from PBMCs cultured with HCoV-OC43 spike peptides, collected before COVID-19 vaccination. Described subset: HCoV-OC43 spike overlapping peptide pool stimulation. This clonotype originated in a human donor who received a COVID-19 vaccine. This chain connects TRBV6-5 to TRBJ1-6; possibly TRBD1 for D (6 bases). The CDR3 loop reads CASSTGSYNSPLHF. CDR3 in DNA: TGTGCCAGCAGTACAGGGTCTTATAATTCACCCCTCCACTTT.